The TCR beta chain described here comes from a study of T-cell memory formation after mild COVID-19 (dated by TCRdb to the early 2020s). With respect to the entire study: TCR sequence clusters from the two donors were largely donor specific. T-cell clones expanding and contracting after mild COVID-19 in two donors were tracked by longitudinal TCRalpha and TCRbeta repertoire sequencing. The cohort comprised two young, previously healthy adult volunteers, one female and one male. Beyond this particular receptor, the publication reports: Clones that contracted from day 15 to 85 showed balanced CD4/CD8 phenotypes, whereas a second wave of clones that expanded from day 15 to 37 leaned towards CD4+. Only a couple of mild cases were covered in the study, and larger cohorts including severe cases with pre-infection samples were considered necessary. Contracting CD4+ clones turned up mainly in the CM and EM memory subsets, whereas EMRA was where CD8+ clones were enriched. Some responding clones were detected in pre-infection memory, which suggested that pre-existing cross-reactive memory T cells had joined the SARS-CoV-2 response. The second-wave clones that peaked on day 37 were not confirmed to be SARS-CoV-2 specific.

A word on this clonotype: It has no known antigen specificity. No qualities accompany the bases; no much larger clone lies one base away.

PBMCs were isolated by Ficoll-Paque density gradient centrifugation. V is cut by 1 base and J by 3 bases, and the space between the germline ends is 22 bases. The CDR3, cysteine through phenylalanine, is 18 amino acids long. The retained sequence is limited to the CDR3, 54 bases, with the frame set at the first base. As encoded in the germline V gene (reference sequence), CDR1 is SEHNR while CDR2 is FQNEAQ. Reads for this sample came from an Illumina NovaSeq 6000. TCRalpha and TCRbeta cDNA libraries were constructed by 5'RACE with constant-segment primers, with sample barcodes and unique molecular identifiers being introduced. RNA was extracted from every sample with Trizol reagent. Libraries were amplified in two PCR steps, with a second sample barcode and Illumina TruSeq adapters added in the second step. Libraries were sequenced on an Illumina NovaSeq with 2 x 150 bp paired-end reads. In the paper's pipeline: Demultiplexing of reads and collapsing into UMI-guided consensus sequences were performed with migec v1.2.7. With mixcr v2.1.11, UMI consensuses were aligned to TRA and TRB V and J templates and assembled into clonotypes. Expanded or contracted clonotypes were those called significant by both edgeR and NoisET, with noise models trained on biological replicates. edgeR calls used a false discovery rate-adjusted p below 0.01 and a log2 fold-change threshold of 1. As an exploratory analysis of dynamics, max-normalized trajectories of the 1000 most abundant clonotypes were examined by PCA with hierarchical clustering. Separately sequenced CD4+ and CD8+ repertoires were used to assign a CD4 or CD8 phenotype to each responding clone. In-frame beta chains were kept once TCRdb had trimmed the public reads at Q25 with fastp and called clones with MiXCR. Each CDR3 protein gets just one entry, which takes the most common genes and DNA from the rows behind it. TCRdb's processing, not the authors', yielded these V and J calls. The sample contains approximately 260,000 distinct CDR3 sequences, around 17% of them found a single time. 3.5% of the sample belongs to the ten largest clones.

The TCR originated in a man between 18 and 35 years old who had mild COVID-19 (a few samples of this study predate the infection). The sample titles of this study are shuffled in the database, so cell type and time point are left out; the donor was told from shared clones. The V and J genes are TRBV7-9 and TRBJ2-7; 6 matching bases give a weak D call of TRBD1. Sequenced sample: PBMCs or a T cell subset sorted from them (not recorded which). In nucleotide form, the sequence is TGTGCCAGCAGCTTAGGGAGAGGAACAGGGCCCTTCCTCTACGAGCAGTACTTC. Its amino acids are CASSLGRGTGPFLYEQYF.